This TCR beta chain was identified in a study of spatial heterogeneity in lung cancer. Study-wide points: Among blood samples, ubiquitous expanded tumor TCRs appeared more at resection than at follow-up.

Each TCR cDNA molecule bore a unique molecular identifier. TCRdb itself ran the 5' RACE reads through MiXCR, one entry per CDR3 protein. In the table there are tens of thousands of distinct CDR3 sequences, under 7.5% of which are singletons. This clonotype was seen many times. What it recognizes is unknown. Described time point: sample taken at primary tumor resection. The donors comprised about 65 untreated early-stage non-small cell lung cancer patients. Sequencing of whole RNA from tumor, nontumor lung or frozen PBMC involved no sorting. V was shortened by 11 bases and J by 5 bases, with 6 bases between the two germline ends. CDR3 length: 9 amino acids. Germline V lookup: CDR1 MGHDK, CDR2 SYGVNS.

This chain uses TRBV25-1 with TRBJ2-5, with D unresolved. The sequence was obtained from a female donor with early-stage non-small cell lung cancer. The sample here was PBMCs, taken at surgery. Written as DNA, the CDR3 is TGTGCCCTTAAGGAGACCCAGTACTTC. The encoded protein is CALKETQYF. The variable domain in full, completed from reference TRBV25-1 and TRBJ2-5, reads EADIYQTPRYLVIGTGKKITLECSQTMGHDKMYWYQQDPGMELHLIHYSYGVNSTEKGDLSSESTVSRIRTEHFPLTLESARPSHTSQYLCALKETQYFGPGTRLLVL.